Here is one TCR beta chain with its context. This sample stems from a study of blood T cell repertoires in COVID-19. Repertoires were generated with immunoSEQ multiplex PCR, while TCRdb's copy carries only in-frame clones and drops some. The sample gives under 350,000 clones, about 89% of which show up once; under 3% is in the top ten. Germline-derived CDR1 and CDR2 are SGHNT and YYREEE (reference sequence). CDR3 length: 15 residues. This TCR derives from a woman younger than 30 who had recovered from COVID-19. The V and J genes are TRBV5-4 and TRBJ2-7; D might be TRBD2 (6 bases). Input material: PBMCs or T cells enriched from blood (not recorded which). CDR3 protein: CAFQSGDVGSYEQYF. The DNA for the CDR3 is TGTGCTTTTCAATCGGGGGACGTTGGCTCCTACGAGCAGTACTTC.